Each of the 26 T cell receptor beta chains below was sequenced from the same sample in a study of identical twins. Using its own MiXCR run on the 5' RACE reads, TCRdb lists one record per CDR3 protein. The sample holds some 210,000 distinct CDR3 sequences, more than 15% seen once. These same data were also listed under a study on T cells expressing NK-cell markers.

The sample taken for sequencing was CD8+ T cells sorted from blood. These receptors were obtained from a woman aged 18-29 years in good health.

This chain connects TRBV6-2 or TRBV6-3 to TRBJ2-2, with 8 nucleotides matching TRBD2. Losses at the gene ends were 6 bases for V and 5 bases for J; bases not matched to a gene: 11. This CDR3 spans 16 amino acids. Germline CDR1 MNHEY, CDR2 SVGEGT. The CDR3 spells CASSPGTRISTGELFF. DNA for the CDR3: TGTGCCAGCAGCCCCGGGACTAGAATTTCGACCGGGGAGCTGTTTTTT.

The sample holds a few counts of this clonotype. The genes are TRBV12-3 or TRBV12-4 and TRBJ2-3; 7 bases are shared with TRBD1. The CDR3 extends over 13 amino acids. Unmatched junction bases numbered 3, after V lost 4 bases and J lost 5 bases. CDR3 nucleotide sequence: TGTGCCAGCAGTTCCGACAGGGAAGATACGCAGTATTTT. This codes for CASSSDREDTQYF.

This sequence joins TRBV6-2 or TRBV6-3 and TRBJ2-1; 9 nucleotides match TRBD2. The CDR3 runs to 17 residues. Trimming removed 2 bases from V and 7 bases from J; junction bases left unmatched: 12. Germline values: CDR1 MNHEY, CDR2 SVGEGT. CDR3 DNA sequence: TGTGCCAGCAGTTACGATGCTCGGCTAGCGGGGACTAATGAGCAGTTCTTC. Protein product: CASSYDARLAGTNEQFF.

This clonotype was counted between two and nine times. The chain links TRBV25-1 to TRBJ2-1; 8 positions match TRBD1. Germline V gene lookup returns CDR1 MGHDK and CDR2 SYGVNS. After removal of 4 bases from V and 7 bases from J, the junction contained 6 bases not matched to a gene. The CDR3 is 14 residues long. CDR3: CASSVTGGSNEQFF. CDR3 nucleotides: TGTGCCAGCAGTGTAACAGGGGGGAGTAATGAGCAGTTCTTC.

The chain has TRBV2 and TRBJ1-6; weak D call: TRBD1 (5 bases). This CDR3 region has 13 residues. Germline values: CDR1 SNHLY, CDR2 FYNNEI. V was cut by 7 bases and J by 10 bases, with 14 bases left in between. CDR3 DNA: TGTGCCAGCATGGGCAGGGCCAACTCACCCCTCCACTTT. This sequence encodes CASMGRANSPLHF.

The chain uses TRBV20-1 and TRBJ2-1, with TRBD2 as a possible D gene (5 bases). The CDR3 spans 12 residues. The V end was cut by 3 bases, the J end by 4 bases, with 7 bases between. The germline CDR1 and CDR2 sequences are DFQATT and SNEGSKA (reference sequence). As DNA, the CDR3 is TGCAGTGCTAGTCGGGATTACAATGAGCAGTTCTTC. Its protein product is CSASRDYNEQFF.

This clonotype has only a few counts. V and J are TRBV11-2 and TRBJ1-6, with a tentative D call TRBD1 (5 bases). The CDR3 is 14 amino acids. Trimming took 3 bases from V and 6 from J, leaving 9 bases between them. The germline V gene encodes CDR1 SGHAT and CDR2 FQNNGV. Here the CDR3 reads CASSFATVNSPLHF. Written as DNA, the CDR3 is TGTGCCAGCAGCTTTGCGACAGTTAATTCACCCCTCCACTTT.

The CDR3 here is CSARDREGSSYNEQFF. CDR3 bases: TGCAGTGCTAGAGATCGGGAGGGGAGCTCCTACAATGAGCAGTTCTTC. The gene calls are TRBV20-1 and TRBJ2-1, with 8 bases matching TRBD2. The CDR3 has 16 residues. CDR1 is DFQATT and CDR2 is SNEGSKA in the germline V gene (reference sequence). The junction had 4 bases not matched to a gene; V was cut back by 0 bases and J by 0 bases.

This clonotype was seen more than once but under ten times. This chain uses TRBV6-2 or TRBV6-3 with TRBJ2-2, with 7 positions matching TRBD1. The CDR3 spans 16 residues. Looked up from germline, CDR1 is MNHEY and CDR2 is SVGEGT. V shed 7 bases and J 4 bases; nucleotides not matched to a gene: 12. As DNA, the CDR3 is TGTGCCAGCACACCCCCCGACAGGGCGGGCACCGGGGAGCTGTTTTTT. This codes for CASTPPDRAGTGELFF.

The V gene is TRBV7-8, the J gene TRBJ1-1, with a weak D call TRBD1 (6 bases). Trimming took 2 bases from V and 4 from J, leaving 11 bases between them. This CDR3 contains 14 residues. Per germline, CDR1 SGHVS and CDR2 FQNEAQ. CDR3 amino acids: CASSLYREGTEAFF. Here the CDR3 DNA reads TGTGCCAGCAGCTTATACAGGGAAGGCACTGAAGCTTTCTTT.

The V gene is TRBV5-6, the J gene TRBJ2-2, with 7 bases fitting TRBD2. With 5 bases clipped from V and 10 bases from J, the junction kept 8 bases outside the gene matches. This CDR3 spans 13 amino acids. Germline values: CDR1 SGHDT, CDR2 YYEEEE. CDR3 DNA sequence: TGTGCCAGCAGTCCCGGACTAGTTGCGGAGCTGTTTTTT. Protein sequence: CASSPGLVAELFF.

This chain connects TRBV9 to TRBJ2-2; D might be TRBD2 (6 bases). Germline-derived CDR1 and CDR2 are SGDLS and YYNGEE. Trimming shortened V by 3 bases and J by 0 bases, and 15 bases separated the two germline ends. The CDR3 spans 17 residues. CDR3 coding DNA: TGTGCCAGCAGCGGGAGGTCCGGGACTCCGAACACCGGGGAGCTGTTTTTT. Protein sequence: CASSGRSGTPNTGELFF.

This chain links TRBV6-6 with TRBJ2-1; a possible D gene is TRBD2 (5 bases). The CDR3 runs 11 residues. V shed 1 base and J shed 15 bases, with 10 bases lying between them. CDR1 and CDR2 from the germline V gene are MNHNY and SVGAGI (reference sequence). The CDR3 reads CASSYLDFWFF. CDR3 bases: TGTGCCAGCAGTTACTTGGACTTTTGGTTCTTC.

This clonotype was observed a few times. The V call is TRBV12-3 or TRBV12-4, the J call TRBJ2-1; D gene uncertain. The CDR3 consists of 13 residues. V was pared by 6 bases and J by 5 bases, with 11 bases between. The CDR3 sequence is CASRSRLDNEQFF. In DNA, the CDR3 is TGTGCCAGCAGGTCCAGACTCGACAATGAGCAGTTCTTC.

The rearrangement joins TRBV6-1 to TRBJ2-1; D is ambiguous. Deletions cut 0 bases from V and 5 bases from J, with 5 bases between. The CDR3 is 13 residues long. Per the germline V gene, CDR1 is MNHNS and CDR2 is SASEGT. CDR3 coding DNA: TGTGCCAGCAGTGAAGCGCCTAACAATGAGCAGTTCTTC. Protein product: CASSEAPNNEQFF.

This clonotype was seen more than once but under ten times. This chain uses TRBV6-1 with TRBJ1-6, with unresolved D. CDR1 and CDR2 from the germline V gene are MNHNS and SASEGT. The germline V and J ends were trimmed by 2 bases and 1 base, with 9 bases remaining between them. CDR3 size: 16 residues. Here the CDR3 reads CASSEIRNSYNSPLHF. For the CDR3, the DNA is TGTGCCAGCAGTGAAATCAGAAATTCCTATAATTCACCCCTCCACTTT.

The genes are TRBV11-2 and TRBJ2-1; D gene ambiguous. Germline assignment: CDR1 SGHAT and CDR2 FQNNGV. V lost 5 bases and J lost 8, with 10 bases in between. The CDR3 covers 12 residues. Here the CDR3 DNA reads TGTGCCAGCAGCCCATCGGACCATGAGCAGTTCTTC. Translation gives CASSPSDHEQFF.

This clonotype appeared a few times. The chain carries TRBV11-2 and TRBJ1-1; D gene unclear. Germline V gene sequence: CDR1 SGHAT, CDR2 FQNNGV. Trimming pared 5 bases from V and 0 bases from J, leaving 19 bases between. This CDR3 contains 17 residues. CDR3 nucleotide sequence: TGTGCCAGCAGCCCCTGGATGGGTTCGTTAATGAACACTGAAGCTTTCTTT. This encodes CASSPWMGSLMNTEAFF.

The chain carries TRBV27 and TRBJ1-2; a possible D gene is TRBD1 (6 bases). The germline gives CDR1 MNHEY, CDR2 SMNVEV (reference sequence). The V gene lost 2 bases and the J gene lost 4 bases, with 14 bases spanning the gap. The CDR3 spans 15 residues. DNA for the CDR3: TGTGCCAGCAGTTTAGTTCGGGGGCTGATCTATGGCTACACCTTC. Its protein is CASSLVRGLIYGYTF.

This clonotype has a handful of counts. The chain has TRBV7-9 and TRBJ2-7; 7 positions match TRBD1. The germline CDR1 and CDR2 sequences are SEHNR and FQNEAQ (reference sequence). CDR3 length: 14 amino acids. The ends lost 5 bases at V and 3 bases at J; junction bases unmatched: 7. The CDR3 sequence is CASSPPTGVYEQYF. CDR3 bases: TGTGCCAGCAGCCCGCCCACAGGGGTCTACGAGCAGTACTTC.

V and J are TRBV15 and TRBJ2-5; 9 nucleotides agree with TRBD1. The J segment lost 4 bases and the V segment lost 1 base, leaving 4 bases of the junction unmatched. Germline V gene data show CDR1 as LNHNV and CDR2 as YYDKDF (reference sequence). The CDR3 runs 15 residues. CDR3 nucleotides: TGTGCCACCAGCAGAGGCGGGGACAGGGCAGAGACCCAGTACTTC. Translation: CATSRGGDRAETQYF. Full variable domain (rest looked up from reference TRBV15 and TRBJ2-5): DAMVIQNPRYQVTQFGKPVTLSCSQTLNHNVMYWYQQKSSQAPKLLFHYYDKDFNNEADTPDNFQSRRPNTSFCFLDIRSPGLGDTAMYLCATSRGGDRAETQYFGPGTRLLVL.

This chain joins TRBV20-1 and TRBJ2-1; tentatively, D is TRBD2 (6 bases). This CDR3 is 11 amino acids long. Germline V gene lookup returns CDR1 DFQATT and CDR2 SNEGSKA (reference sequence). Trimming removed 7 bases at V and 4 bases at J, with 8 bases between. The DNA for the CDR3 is TGCAGTGTAGCGGAATACAATGAGCAGTTCTTC. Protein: CSVAEYNEQFF.

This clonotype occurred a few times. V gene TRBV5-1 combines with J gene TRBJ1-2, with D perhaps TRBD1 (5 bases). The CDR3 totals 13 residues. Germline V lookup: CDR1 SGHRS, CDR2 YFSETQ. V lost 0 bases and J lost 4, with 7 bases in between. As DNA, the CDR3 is TGCGCCAGCAGCTTGGCAGGGACCTATGGCTACACCTTC. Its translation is CASSLAGTYGYTF.

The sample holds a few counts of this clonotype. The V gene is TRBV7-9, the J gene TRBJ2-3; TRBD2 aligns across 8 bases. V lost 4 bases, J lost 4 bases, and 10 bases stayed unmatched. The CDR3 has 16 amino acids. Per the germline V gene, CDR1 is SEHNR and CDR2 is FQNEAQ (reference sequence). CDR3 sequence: CASSSTSGRVADTQYF. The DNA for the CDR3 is TGTGCCAGCAGCTCGACGAGCGGGAGAGTCGCAGATACGCAGTATTTT.

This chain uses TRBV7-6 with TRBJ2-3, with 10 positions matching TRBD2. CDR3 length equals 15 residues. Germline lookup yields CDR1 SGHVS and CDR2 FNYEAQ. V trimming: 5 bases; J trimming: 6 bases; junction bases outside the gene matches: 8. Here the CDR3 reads CASSQGLATIDTQYF. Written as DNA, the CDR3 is TGTGCCAGCAGCCAGGGACTAGCGACTATTGATACGCAGTATTTT.

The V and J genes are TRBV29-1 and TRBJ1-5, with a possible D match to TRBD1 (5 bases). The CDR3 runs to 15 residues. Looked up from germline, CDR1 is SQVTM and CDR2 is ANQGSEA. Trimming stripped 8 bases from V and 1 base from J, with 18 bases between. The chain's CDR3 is CSPARDPGSNQPQHF. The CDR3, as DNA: TGCAGCCCTGCCCGGGATCCAGGGAGCAATCAGCCCCAGCATTTT.